This entry lists 14 T cell receptor beta chains sequenced from one sample in a study of cytomegalovirus exposure and HLA in healthy donors. 13 Jbeta primers and 60 Vbeta primers were used for the PCR. Generated by immunoSEQ multiplex PCR, the TCRdb table keeps only in-frame clones and is missing some. The table has 90,000 to 100,000 clones, around 73% seen once. The sequencing sample was made of PBMCs. These receptors were taken from a female donor in good health and CMV-seronegative.

The table lists this clone with a few counts. The chain links TRBV30 to TRBJ2-7, with TRBD2 as a possible D gene (5 bases). Germline V gives CDR1 GTSNPN, CDR2 SVGIG (reference sequence). V was pared by 6 bases and J by 6 bases, with 15 bases between. CDR3 size: 12 residues. The CDR3 here is CACRKRTLEQYF. The CDR3 nucleotides read TGTGCCTGCCGAAAGAGGACTCTCGAGCAGTACTTC.

The chain links TRBV11-2 to TRBJ2-4; 8 positions agree with TRBD2. Unmatched junction bases numbered 8, after V lost 4 bases and J lost 3 bases. Germline values: CDR1 SGHAT, CDR2 FQNNGV. This CDR3 region has 16 residues. The CDR3 coding sequence is TGTGCCAGCAGCTCCCCTTGGCGGGGGGTCAAAAACATTCAGTACTTC. Its protein is CASSSPWRGVKNIQYF. The variable domain in full, with the rest retrieved from reference TRBV11-2 and TRBJ2-4, is EAGVAQSPRYKIIEKRQSVAFWCNPISGHATLYWYQQILGQGPKLLIQFQNNGVVDDSQLPKDRFSAERLKGVDSTLKIQPAKLEDSAVYLCASSSPWRGVKNIQYFGAGTRLSVL.

The rearrangement uses TRBV5-1 and TRBJ2-1; 9 bases agree with TRBD2. This CDR3 spans 14 amino acids. Trimming cost V 1 base and J 6 bases; bases outside gene matches: 2. The V gene's germline CDR1 is SGHRS and CDR2 YFSETQ. The CDR3 nucleotides are TGCGCCAGCAGCTTGCGGACTAGCGCCAATGAGCAGTTCTTC. Its translation is CASSLRTSANEQFF.

V is TRBV4-1 and J is TRBJ2-3; D is perhaps TRBD2 (5 bases). V was clipped by 1 base and J by 0 bases, with 14 bases between them. The CDR3 covers 17 residues. CDR1 and CDR2 (germline): MGHRA, YSYEKL. The DNA of the CDR3 is TGCGCCAGCAGCCAAGGGGCCAGCGGAGCAAGCACAGATACGCAGTATTTT. Its translation is CASSQGASGASTDTQYF.

This sequence joins TRBV7-9 and TRBJ1-1; weak D call: TRBD1 (5 bases). CDR1 SEHNR and CDR2 FQNEAQ come from the germline V gene (reference sequence). The length of the CDR3 is 15 residues. Trimming pared 3 bases from V and 0 bases from J, leaving 11 bases between. The CDR3 DNA sequence: TGTGCCAGCAGCTTTCTCAGGGCGGTGAACACTGAAGCTTTCTTT. As protein: CASSFLRAVNTEAFF.

The chain combines TRBV11-3 with TRBJ2-5; 8 positions match TRBD2. Germline V gene data show CDR1 as SGHNT and CDR2 as YENEEA. The trim removed 5 bases at V and 2 bases at J, leaving 10 bases unmatched. The CDR3 runs 16 residues. The CDR3 loop reads CASSHRGGRTQETQYF. CDR3 bases: TGTGCCAGCAGCCATCGGGGGGGGAGAACACAAGAGACCCAGTACTTC.

The chain carries TRBV29-1 and TRBJ1-2; 7 positions agree with TRBD1. The junction had 12 bases not matched to a gene; V was cut back by 6 bases and J by 8 bases. Looked up from germline, CDR1 is SQVTM and CDR2 is ANQGSEA. The CDR3 extends over 13 amino acids. The CDR3: CSVSGTVNLGYTF. The DNA of the CDR3 is TGCAGCGTCTCGGGGACAGTAAATCTCGGCTACACCTTC.

This rearrangement joins TRBV11-3 to TRBJ2-1; 13 bases are a match to TRBD2. Germline CDR1 SGHNT, CDR2 YENEEA. Losses at the gene ends were 3 bases for V and 9 bases for J; bases not matched to a gene: 8. The CDR3 consists of 16 residues. CDR3 DNA: TGTGCCAGCAGCTTCCCACTAGCGGGGGGGCTGGGTGAGCAGTTCTTC. It codes for CASSFPLAGGLGEQFF.

The chain couples TRBV5-1 to TRBJ1-1, with 10 bases aligning to TRBD1. Trimming at V came to 0 bases and at J to 7 bases, leaving 3 bases not matched to a gene. CDR3 size: 14 residues. Germline CDR1 and CDR2: SGHRS and YFSETQ. The CDR3 DNA reads as TGCGCCAGCAGCTTGGGACAGGGGGCGGTTGAAGCTTTCTTT. Translated: CASSLGQGAVEAFF. Combining the CDR3 with reference TRBV5-1 and TRBJ1-1 gives the whole variable domain KAGVTQTPRYLIKTRGQQVTLSCSPISGHRSVSWYQQTPGQGLQFLFEYFSETQRNKGNFPGRFSGRQFSNSRSEMNVSTLELGDSALYLCASSLGQGAVEAFFGQGTRLTVV.

The V gene is TRBV6-5, the J gene TRBJ1-1; D is perhaps TRBD1 (5 bases). This CDR3 comprises 14 residues. Trimming removed 4 bases at V and 11 bases at J, with 20 bases between. CDR1 is MNHEY, CDR2 SVGAGI, per germline. Here the CDR3 reads CASSLGFIGTLAFF. The CDR3, as DNA: TGTGCCAGCAGTTTGGGGTTCATAGGGACTCTGGCTTTCTTT.

The chain has TRBV18 and TRBJ1-1; 9 positions match TRBD1. Germline CDR1 KGHSH, CDR2 LQKENI. After removal of 6 bases from V and 7 bases from J, the junction contained 9 bases not matched to a gene. CDR3 length equals 14 residues. The CDR3 sequence is CASSPGTGRIEAFF. CDR3 DNA: TGTGCCAGCTCCCCCGGGACAGGGAGGATTGAAGCTTTCTTT.

The rearrangement joins TRBV5-1 to TRBJ1-1; D remains ambiguous. The germline V and J ends were trimmed by 3 bases and 4 bases, with 16 bases remaining between them. CDR1 is SGHRS and CDR2 is YFSETQ in the germline V gene. The length of the CDR3 is 15 residues. As DNA, the CDR3 is TGCGCCAGCAGCTCCGCAGGAGGTGTGAGCACTGAAGCTTTCTTT. Amino acids: CASSSAGGVSTEAFF.

This clone has more than one count but fewer than ten. The V call is TRBV11-2, the J call TRBJ2-5; 8 nucleotides line up with TRBD2. V gave up 0 bases and J gave up 5 bases; unmatched junction bases: 2. CDR1 SGHAT and CDR2 FQNNGV come from the germline V gene. The CDR3 covers 14 residues. The CDR3 bases are TGTGCCAGCAGCTTAGAGGTAGCGGGGGAGACCCAGTACTTC. This gives the protein CASSLEVAGETQYF.

This clone was recorded a few times. The J gene is TRBJ2-2, the V gene TRBV6-1; 7 bases match TRBD2. CDR1 and CDR2 from the germline V gene are MNHNS and SASEGT. The length of the CDR3 is 14 residues. J was trimmed by 6 bases and V by 0 bases; bases with no gene match: 1. The CDR3 DNA sequence: TGTGCCAGCAGTGAAGCTGGGGGGGCCGGGGAGCTGTTTTTT. Amino acids: CASSEAGGAGELFF.